Shown below are 9 T cell receptor beta chains from a single sample sequenced in a study of T cell changes during pregnancy in multiple sclerosis. The method was immunoSEQ multiplex PCR; TCRdb's version includes in-frame clones alone and lacks a portion of them. This table has 55,000 or so clones, about 90% appearing once. Sequenced here: CD4+ T cells from peripheral blood mononuclear cells, sampled after pregnancy. The receptors here all came from a female donor with multiple sclerosis, enrolled in a pregnancy study.

V and J are TRBV2 and TRBJ2-2, with D tentatively TRBD1 (5 bases). V was pared by 5 bases and J by 9 bases, with 10 bases between. This CDR3 spans 12 amino acids. Germline assignment: CDR1 SNHLY and CDR2 FYNNEI. Written as DNA, the CDR3 is TGTGCCAGCAGTCTTCAGGGCCGGGAGCTGTTTTTT. Protein sequence: CASSLQGRELFF.

V and J are TRBV14 and TRBJ2-2; TRBD1 matches at 7 bases. Germline-derived CDR1 and CDR2 are SGHDN and FVKESK. CDR3 size: 14 residues. The trim removed 5 bases at V and 2 bases at J, leaving 2 bases unmatched. The CDR3 coding sequence is TGTGCCAGCAGCAACAGGGGAAACACCGGGGAGCTGTTTTTT. Translating it yields CASSNRGNTGELFF.

The rearrangement joins TRBV5-1 to TRBJ2-5; 7 bases are a match to TRBD1. V shed 4 bases, J shed 4 bases, and the junction held 16 bases outside the gene matches. Germline V lookup: CDR1 SGHRS, CDR2 YFSETQ. The CDR3 extends over 17 amino acids. This CDR3 reads CASSDIGQATSRETQYF. As DNA, the CDR3 is TGCGCCAGCAGCGATATAGGACAGGCAACGTCGCGAGAGACCCAGTACTTC.

The chain combines TRBV7-2 with TRBJ2-3; 9 nucleotides agree with TRBD1. The CDR3 contains 15 residues. The ends lost 5 bases at V and 4 bases at J; junction bases unmatched: 7. In germline, CDR1 is SGHTA, CDR2 FQGNSA. CDR3 DNA sequence: TGTGCCAGCAGCCCAGACAGGGGGAGCGCAGATACGCAGTATTTT. Translated: CASSPDRGSADTQYF.

The chain uses TRBV5-6 and TRBJ1-2, with 10 bases identical to TRBD1. Germline trimming cut 3 bases from V and 0 bases from J; bases unmatched to any gene: 5. Germline CDR1 SGHDT, CDR2 YYEEEE. The CDR3 covers 16 residues. The CDR3 bases are TGTGCCAGCAGCTCTCCCGGGACAGGGGCTAACTATGGCTACACCTTC. Protein product: CASSSPGTGANYGYTF.

The chain joins TRBV7-2 to TRBJ2-3; D gene uncertain. CDR3 size: 14 residues. V gave up 1 base and J gave up 4 bases, with 9 bases separating them. CDR1 and CDR2 from the germline V gene are SGHTA and FQGNSA. As DNA, the CDR3 is TGTGCCAGCAGCTTAGTCTCGGGTCCAGATACGCAGTATTTT. Protein product: CASSLVSGPDTQYF.

V is TRBV19 and J is TRBJ2-5; 9 bases are shared with TRBD2. This CDR3 has 16 residues. J was trimmed by 4 bases and V by 4 bases; bases with no gene match: 10. Germline-derived CDR1 and CDR2 are LNHDA and SQIVND (reference sequence). DNA of the CDR3: TGTGCCAGTAGTACCCAAGCGGGGGGCCGGTCAGAGACCCAGTACTTC. This encodes CASSTQAGGRSETQYF.

The chain employs TRBV7-6 and TRBJ2-7, with D perhaps matching TRBD1 (5 bases). Trimming took 5 bases from V and 3 from J, leaving 11 bases between them. CDR3 length: 13 amino acids. Germline V gene lookup returns CDR1 SGHVS and CDR2 FNYEAQ. The CDR3 is CASSPDRVYEQYF. The CDR3 coding sequence is TGTGCCAGCAGCCCCGACAGAGTCTACGAGCAGTACTTC.

The J gene is TRBJ2-2, the V gene TRBV7-2; D is ambiguous. This CDR3 is 16 amino acids long. Germline assignment: CDR1 SGHTA and CDR2 FQGNSA. Deletions cut 2 bases from V and 0 bases from J, with 10 bases between. CDR3 coding DNA: TGTGCCAGCAGCTTAATCCAGGCCGCGAACACCGGGGAGCTGTTTTTT. As protein: CASSLIQAANTGELFF.